The clone carrying this T cell receptor beta chain has just a few counts. Its antigen is unknown. Use of 60 Vbeta and 13 Jbeta primers characterized the PCR. TCRdb keeps only in-frame clones here, not all; method: immunoSEQ multiplex PCR. The sample lists 150,000 to 200,000 clones; roughly two thirds were seen once. This sample stems from a study of cytomegalovirus exposure and HLA in healthy donors. This CDR3 has 16 amino acids. Looked up from germline, CDR1 is SGHTS and CDR2 is YDEGEE. The ends were cut back, 0 bases at V and 0 bases at J, with 10 bases in the middle. Regarding the study as a whole: According to an earlier analysis, most TCR beta V segments yielded productive rearrangements about 90% or about 30% of the time. As a later analysis revealed, most CMV-associated TCR beta chains appeared HLA-restricted.

Each donor's status was that of a healthy bone marrow donor. This rearrangement joins TRBV5-8 to TRBJ1-3, with D unclear. Sequencing was performed on PBMCs. The source of this sequence is a woman between 25 and 40 years old in good health and CMV-seronegative. The DNA of the CDR3 is TGTGCCAGCAGCTTGGACACATTAAGCTCTGGAAACACCATATATTTT. Its translation: CASSLDTLSSGNTIYF.